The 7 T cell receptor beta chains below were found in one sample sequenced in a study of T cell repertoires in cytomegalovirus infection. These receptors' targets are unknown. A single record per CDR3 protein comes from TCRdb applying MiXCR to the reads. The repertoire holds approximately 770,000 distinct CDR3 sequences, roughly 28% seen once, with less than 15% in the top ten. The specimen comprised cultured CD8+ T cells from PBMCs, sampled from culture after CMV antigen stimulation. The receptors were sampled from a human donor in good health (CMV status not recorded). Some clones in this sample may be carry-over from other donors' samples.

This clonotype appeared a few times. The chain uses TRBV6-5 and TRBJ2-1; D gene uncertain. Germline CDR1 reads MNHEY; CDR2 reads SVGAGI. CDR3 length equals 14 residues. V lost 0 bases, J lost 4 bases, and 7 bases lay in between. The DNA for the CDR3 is TGTGCCAGCAGTTACTCCCGGCCGTACAATGAGCAGTTCTTC. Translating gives CASSYSRPYNEQFF.

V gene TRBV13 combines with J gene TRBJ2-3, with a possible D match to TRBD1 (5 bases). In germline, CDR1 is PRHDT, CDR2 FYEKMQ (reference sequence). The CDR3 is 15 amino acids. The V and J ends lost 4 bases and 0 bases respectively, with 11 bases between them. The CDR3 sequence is CASSSKTESTDTQYF. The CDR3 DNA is TGTGCCAGCAGCTCCAAGACAGAAAGCACAGATACGCAGTATTTT. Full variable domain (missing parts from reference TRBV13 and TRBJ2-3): AAGVIQSPRHLIKEKRETATLKCYPIPRHDTVYWYQQGPGQDPQFLISFYEKMQSDKGSIPDRFSAQQFSDYHSELNMSSLELGDSALYFCASSSKTESTDTQYFGPGTRLTVL.

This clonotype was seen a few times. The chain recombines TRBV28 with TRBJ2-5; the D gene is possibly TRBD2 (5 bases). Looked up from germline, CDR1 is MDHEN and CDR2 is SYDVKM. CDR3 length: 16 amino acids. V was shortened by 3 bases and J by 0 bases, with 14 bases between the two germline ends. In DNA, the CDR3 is TGTGCCAGCAGTTTTTTGCGCGAGGGAGACCAAGAGACCCAGTACTTC. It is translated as CASSFLREGDQETQYF.

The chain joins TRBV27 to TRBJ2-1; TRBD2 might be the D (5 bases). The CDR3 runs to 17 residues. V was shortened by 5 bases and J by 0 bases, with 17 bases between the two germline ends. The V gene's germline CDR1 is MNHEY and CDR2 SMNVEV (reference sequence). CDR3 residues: CASSPDWAGSSYNEQFF. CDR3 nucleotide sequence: TGTGCCAGCAGTCCCGACTGGGCTGGGAGCTCCTACAATGAGCAGTTCTTC.

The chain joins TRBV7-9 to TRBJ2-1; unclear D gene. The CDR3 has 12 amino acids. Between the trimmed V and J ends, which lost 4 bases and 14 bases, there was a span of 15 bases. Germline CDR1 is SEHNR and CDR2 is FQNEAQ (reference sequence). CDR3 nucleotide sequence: TGTGCCAGCAGCTCCCCCCGGGCAAGCGAGTTCTTC. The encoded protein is CASSSPRASEFF.

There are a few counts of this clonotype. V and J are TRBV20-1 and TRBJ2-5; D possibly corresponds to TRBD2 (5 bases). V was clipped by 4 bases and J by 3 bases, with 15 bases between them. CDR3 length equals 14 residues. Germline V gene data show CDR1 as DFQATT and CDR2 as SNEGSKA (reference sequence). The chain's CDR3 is CSANQGGIEETQYF. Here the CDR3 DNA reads TGCAGTGCTAACCAAGGAGGAATAGAAGAGACCCAGTACTTC.

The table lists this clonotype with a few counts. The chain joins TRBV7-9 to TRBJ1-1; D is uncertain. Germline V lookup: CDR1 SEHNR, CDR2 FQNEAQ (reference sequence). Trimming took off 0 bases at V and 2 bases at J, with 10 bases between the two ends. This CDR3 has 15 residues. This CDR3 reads CASSLARIKNTEAFF. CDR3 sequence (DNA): TGTGCCAGCAGCTTAGCCCGCATAAAAAACACTGAAGCTTTCTTT.